This T cell receptor (beta chain) emerged from a study of T-cell memory formation after mild COVID-19. Trimming took 3 bases from V and 1 from J, leaving 9 bases between them. CDR1 LNHNV and CDR2 YYDKDF come from the germline V gene (reference sequence). The CDR3 is 14 amino acids. TCRdb passed the 5' RACE reads through MiXCR, listing each CDR3 protein once. The sample carries some 160,000 distinct CDR3 sequences, 30% to 35% recorded once. The clonotype comes from an adult woman who had mild COVID-19 (a few samples of this study predate the infection). Cell type and time point are not known. Sequencing was performed on PBMCs or a T cell subset sorted from them (not recorded which). The chain combines TRBV15 with TRBJ1-1, with TRBD1 as a possible D gene (5 bases). The CDR3 DNA reads as TGTGCCACCAGCAGTGAGGGGCGGAACACTGAAGCTTTCTTT. It translates to CATSSEGRNTEAFF.